These 21 T cell receptor beta chains share one sample of origin, sequenced in a study of blood T cell repertoires in COVID-19. Method: immunoSEQ multiplex PCR; TCRdb's copy keeps in-frame clones and lacks some. This table holds 66,000 or so clones, about four fifths found once. Input material: peripheral blood. All receptors come from a human donor in a cohort sampled during active COVID-19.

The rearrangement uses TRBV5-6 and TRBJ1-6; no definite D call. Germline CDR1 reads SGHDT; CDR2 reads YYEEEE. The V and J ends lost 0 bases and 5 bases respectively, with 12 bases between them. The CDR3 is 16 residues long. CDR3 sequence reads: CASSLDRGRNNSPLHF. CDR3 bases: TGTGCCAGCAGCTTGGACCGCGGGCGGAATAATTCACCCCTCCACTTT.

The chain joins TRBV6-6 to TRBJ2-7, with 11 bases identical to TRBD2. V gave up 3 bases and J gave up 6 bases; unmatched junction bases: 4. CDR3 length: 14 amino acids. Germline V CDR1 and CDR2: MNHNY, SVGAGI (reference sequence). CDR3 amino acids: CASSYASGRFEQYF. CDR3 nucleotides: TGTGCCAGCAGTTATGCTAGCGGGAGGTTCGAGCAGTACTTC.

The chain joins TRBV9 to TRBJ2-1, with 7 bases lining up with TRBD2. CDR1 SGDLS and CDR2 YYNGEE come from the germline V gene. After removal of 0 bases from V and 3 bases from J, the junction contained 3 bases not matched to a gene. The CDR3 runs 15 residues. As DNA, the CDR3 is TGTGCCAGCAGCGTAGTGGCTAGCGGCTACAATGAGCAGTTCTTC. It is translated as CASSVVASGYNEQFF.

This clone was recorded a few times. The chain joins TRBV5-1 to TRBJ2-1; the D gene is possibly TRBD1 (6 bases). This CDR3 comprises 13 residues. The V end lost 4 bases, the J end lost 10 bases, and 15 bases lay between the germline ends. In germline, CDR1 is SGHRS, CDR2 YFSETQ. CDR3 sequence reads: CASSLQGIVEQFF. CDR3 DNA sequence: TGCGCCAGCAGCCTACAGGGTATCGTCGAGCAGTTCTTC.

The CDR3 here is CASSRGGENEQFF. CDR3 sequence (DNA): TGTGCCAGCAGCCGGGGAGGAGAGAATGAGCAGTTCTTC. The V gene is TRBV7-2, the J gene TRBJ2-1, with a tentative D call TRBD2 (6 bases). Germline V gives CDR1 SGHTA, CDR2 FQGNSA. Trimming cost V 5 bases and J 7 bases, with 12 bases left between them. CDR3 length equals 13 residues.

V and J are TRBV10-3 and TRBJ1-3, with D tentatively TRBD1 (6 bases). V was trimmed by 6 bases and J by 0 bases, leaving 9 bases between them. The length of the CDR3 is 14 residues. The germline gives CDR1 ENHRY, CDR2 SYGVKD. CDR3 DNA: TGTGCCATCAGAGGACAGAGCTCTGGAAACACCATATATTTT. This gives the protein CAIRGQSSGNTIYF.

The chain uses TRBV23-1 and TRBJ1-1, with 10 positions matching TRBD1. TRBV23-1 counts as an open reading frame of uncertain function. The CDR3 covers 17 residues. Trimming cost V 2 bases and J 3 bases; bases outside gene matches: 9. The CDR3 DNA sequence: TGCGCCAGCAGTCAACCGACAGGGGGCGGGTATGACACTGAAGCTTTCTTT. This codes for CASSQPTGGGYDTEAFF.

The V and J genes are TRBV15 and TRBJ1-5; TRBD1 might be the D (5 bases). The CDR3 loop spans 18 amino acids. Germline values: CDR1 LNHNV, CDR2 YYDKDF (reference sequence). V was clipped by 3 bases and J by 4 bases, with 22 bases between them. The CDR3 coding sequence is TGTGCCACCAGCAGGGGACCCCTACCGGGGGGGAGGAATCAGCCCCAGCATTTT. Protein: CATSRGPLPGGRNQPQHF. Full variable domain (missing parts from reference TRBV15 and TRBJ1-5): DAMVIQNPRYQVTQFGKPVTLSCSQTLNHNVMYWYQQKSSQAPKLLFHYYDKDFNNEADTPDNFQSRRPNTSFCFLDIRSPGLGDTAMYLCATSRGPLPGGRNQPQHFGDGTRLSIL.

The chain combines TRBV6-5 with TRBJ1-6; 9 bases align to TRBD1. Germline assignment: CDR1 MNHEY and CDR2 SVGAGI. CDR3 length equals 15 residues. V lost 5 bases to trimming and J lost 6 bases; unmatched junction nucleotides: 5. This CDR3 is CASSQRQGGNSPLHF. CDR3 DNA sequence: TGTGCCAGCAGTCAAAGACAGGGGGGTAATTCACCCCTCCACTTT.

The gene calls are TRBV27 and TRBJ1-5; no clear D gene. Germline lookup yields CDR1 MNHEY and CDR2 SMNVEV (reference sequence). The CDR3 has 13 residues. Trimming cost V 3 bases and J 3 bases, with 6 bases left between them. In DNA form, the CDR3 reads TGTGCCAGCAGTTTGGCTCTCAATCAGCCCCAGCATTTT. Encoded protein: CASSLALNQPQHF.

This sequence joins TRBV30 and TRBJ1-4; 9 bases align to TRBD1. The V and J ends lost 1 base and 5 bases, in that order; junction bases with no gene match: 5. The CDR3 totals 15 residues. CDR1 is GTSNPN and CDR2 is SVGIG in the germline V gene (reference sequence). The CDR3 loop reads CAWSEGQGHNEKLFF. As DNA, the CDR3 is TGTGCCTGGAGTGAGGGACAGGGACACAATGAAAAACTGTTTTTT.

The rearrangement joins TRBV30 to TRBJ2-7; D unclear. The germline gives CDR1 GTSNPN, CDR2 SVGIG (reference sequence). The CDR3 contains 13 residues. Trimming pared 1 base from V and 3 bases from J, leaving 10 bases between. Here the CDR3 DNA reads TGTGCCTGGAGTGAGGTAGCCGGCTACGAGCAGTACTTC. Its protein product is CAWSEVAGYEQYF.

V is TRBV6-8 and J is TRBJ1-6, with TRBD1 matching 7 bases. V lost 6 bases and J lost 4; bases outside the gene matches: 12. The CDR3 has 17 residues. Germline V gene data show CDR1 as MNHGY and CDR2 as SAAAGT. The CDR3, as DNA: TGTGCCAGCAGCCGCCACCCGGGACAGCTTTATAATTCACCCCTCCACTTT. Protein product: CASSRHPGQLYNSPLHF.

This chain uses TRBV4-1 with TRBJ2-3; 9 positions match TRBD2. With V trimmed by 3 bases and J by 2 bases, 15 bases remained unmatched. CDR1 MGHRA and CDR2 YSYEKL come from the germline V gene. The CDR3 covers 19 residues. CDR3 bases: TGCGCCAGCAGCCACCCCCAGGCGGGAGGGCCTAGGGTCACAGATACGCAGTATTTT. Its translation is CASSHPQAGGPRVTDTQYF.

The V and J genes are TRBV27 and TRBJ2-7; 12 bases are a match to TRBD2. The CDR3 is made up of 17 amino acids. Germline V gene lookup returns CDR1 MNHEY and CDR2 SMNVEV (reference sequence). V lost 0 bases to trimming and J lost 7 bases; unmatched junction nucleotides: 10. In nucleotides, the CDR3 is TGTGCCAGCAGTTTATCGCAGCTCGGACTAGCGGGAACAGAGCAGTACTTC. It specifies CASSLSQLGLAGTEQYF.

V is TRBV28 and J is TRBJ2-5; D ambiguous. The V gene's germline CDR1 is MDHEN and CDR2 SYDVKM. Trimming took off 2 bases at V and 5 bases at J, with 6 bases between the two ends. CDR3 length: 12 residues. The CDR3 is CASSLTRETQYF. DNA of the CDR3: TGTGCCAGCAGTTTAACCCGGGAGACCCAGTACTTC.

The chain couples TRBV7-3 to TRBJ1-1, with D tentatively TRBD1 (6 bases). Germline values: CDR1 SGHTA, CDR2 FQGTGA. V was trimmed by 5 bases and J by 3 bases, leaving 10 bases between them. This CDR3 spans 13 amino acids. DNA for the CDR3: TGTGCCAGCAGCGAACAGGGCTACACTGAAGCTTTCTTT. Encoded protein: CASSEQGYTEAFF.

The chain has TRBV2 and TRBJ2-5; tentative D call: TRBD2 (6 bases). V was trimmed by 5 bases and J by 5 bases, leaving 15 bases between them. CDR1 and CDR2 from the germline V gene are SNHLY and FYNNEI. The CDR3 has 14 residues. The CDR3 is CASSRDSKGETQYF. The CDR3 DNA reads TGTGCCAGCAGTAGGGACTCCAAGGGGGAGACCCAGTACTTC.

V is TRBV5-5 and J is TRBJ1-2; TRBD1 aligns across 9 bases. Germline V gene lookup returns CDR1 SGHKS and CDR2 YYEKEE (reference sequence). V shed 0 bases and J 6 bases; nucleotides not matched to a gene: 6. The CDR3 covers 15 residues. This chain's CDR3 is CASSLAVGQGDGYTF. As DNA, the CDR3 is TGTGCCAGCAGCTTGGCGGTGGGACAGGGTGATGGCTACACCTTC.

This chain joins TRBV19 and TRBJ1-2; TRBD1 agrees at 12 bases. The CDR3 runs 15 residues. The J segment lost 4 bases and the V segment lost 6 bases, leaving 6 bases of the junction unmatched. Germline-derived CDR1 and CDR2 are LNHDA and SQIVND (reference sequence). In nucleotides, the CDR3 is TGTGCCAGTAGAACCGGGACAGGGGGCAGCTATGGCTACACCTTC. It is translated as CASRTGTGGSYGYTF.

The rearrangement links TRBV10-2 to TRBJ2-7; TRBD2 aligns across 11 bases. The germline CDR1 and CDR2 sequences are WSHSY and SAAADI. The CDR3 contains 15 residues. V lost 10 bases and J lost 1; bases outside the gene matches: 9. The CDR3 loop is CATRALAGASYEQYF. The CDR3 nucleotides are TGCGCCACCCGAGCACTAGCGGGAGCTTCCTACGAGCAGTACTTC.